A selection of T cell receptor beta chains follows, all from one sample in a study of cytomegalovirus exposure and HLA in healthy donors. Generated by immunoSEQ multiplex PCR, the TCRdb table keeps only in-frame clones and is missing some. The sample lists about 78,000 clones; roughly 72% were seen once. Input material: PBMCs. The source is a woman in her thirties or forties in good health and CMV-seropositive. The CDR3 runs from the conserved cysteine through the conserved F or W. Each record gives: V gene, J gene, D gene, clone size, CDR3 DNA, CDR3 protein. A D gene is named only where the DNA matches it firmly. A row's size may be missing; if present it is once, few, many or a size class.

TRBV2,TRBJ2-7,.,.,TGTGCCAGCAGTTTAGCCTACGAGCAGTACTTC,CASSLAYEQYF
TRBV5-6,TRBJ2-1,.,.,TGTGCCAGCAGCGTGCAGGGTGATGAGCAGTTCTTC,CASSVQGDEQFF
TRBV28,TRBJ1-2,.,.,.,CASGRWGTGSYGYPF
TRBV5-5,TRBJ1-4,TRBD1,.,TGTGCCAGCAGCCTGACAGGGCCTAATGAAAAACTGTTTTTT,CASSLTGPNEKLFF
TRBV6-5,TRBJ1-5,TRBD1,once,TGTGCCAGCAGGTGGGACAGTAATCAGCCCCAGCATTTT,CASRWDSNQPQHF
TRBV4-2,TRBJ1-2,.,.,TGTGCCAGCAGCCAAGATTTGACAGGACTTCTTAACTATGGCTACACCTTC,CASSQDLTGLLNYGYTF
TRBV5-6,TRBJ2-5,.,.,TGTGCCAGCAGCTTGTGGCTGGCAGGGAGGGAGACCCAGTACTTC,CASSLWLAGRETQYF
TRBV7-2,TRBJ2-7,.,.,TGTGCCAGCAGCTCACCCCCCGGCGGGGCAGTCTTC,CASSSPPGGAVF
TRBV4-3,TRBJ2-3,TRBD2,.,TGCGCCAGCAGCCAAGTAGCGGGGGGGCAAGATACGCAGTATTTT,CASSQVAGGQDTQYF
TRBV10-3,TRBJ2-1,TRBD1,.,TGTGCCATCAGGCCCGGGACAGGGACCTCCAATGAGCAGTTCTTC,CAIRPGTGTSNEQFF
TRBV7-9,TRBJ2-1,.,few,TGTGCCAGCAGCTTAGCGGGAGGCAATGAGCAGTTCTTC,CASSLAGGNEQFF
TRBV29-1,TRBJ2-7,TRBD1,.,TGCAGCGTTTCCGGGACAGAATACGAGCAGTACTTC,CSVSGTEYEQYF
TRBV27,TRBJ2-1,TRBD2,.,TGTGCCAGCAGCGTCGGGACTAGCAGAAGGAGCTCCTACAATGAGCAGTTCTTC,CASSVGTSRRSSYNEQFF
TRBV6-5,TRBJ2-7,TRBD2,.,TGTGCCAGCAGTTATAAGGCGACTAGCGGGAGGATAGGGCAGTACTTC,CASSYKATSGRIGQYF
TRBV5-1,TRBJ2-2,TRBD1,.,TGCGCCAGCAGCTCAGGGGGCGCCGGTCAGGAGCTGTTTTTT,CASSSGGAGQELFF
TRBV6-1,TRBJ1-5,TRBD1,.,TGTGCCAGCAGTGAGAATGGTGGAGGGGGCGGTCAGCCCCAGCATTTT,CASSENGGGGGQPQHF
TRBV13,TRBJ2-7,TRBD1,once,TGTGCCAGCAGCACTTCAGGGGGCGCAGTCTACGAGCAGTACTTC,CASSTSGGAVYEQYF
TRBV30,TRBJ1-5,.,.,TGTGCCTGGAGTGTACAAAGCAATCAGCCCCAGCATTTT,CAWSVQSNQPQHF
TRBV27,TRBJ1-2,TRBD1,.,TGTGCCAGCAGTGACCGGGACAGCCGAAAAGATGGCTACACCTTC,CASSDRDSRKDGYTF
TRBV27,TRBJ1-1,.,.,TGTGCCAGCAGTTCCGCAACCGACAGAAAAGCTTTCTTT,CASSSATDRKAFF
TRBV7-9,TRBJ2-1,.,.,TGTGCCAGCAGCCCTGACAGGACTTCCTACAATGAGCAGTTCTTC,CASSPDRTSYNEQFF
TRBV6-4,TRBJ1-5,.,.,TGTGCCAGCAGTGAAGGAGTCGGCAATCAGCCCCAGCATTTT,CASSEGVGNQPQHF
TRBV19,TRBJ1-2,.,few,TGTGCCAGTAGTATAACAGGGACTAACTATGGCTACACCTTC,CASSITGTNYGYTF
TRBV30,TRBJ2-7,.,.,TGTGCCTGGGGACTCTCCTACGAGCAGTACTTC,CAWGLSYEQYF
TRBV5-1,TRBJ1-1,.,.,TGCGCCAGCAGCTCAGGACAGCCGAACACTGAAGCTTTCTTT,CASSSGQPNTEAFF
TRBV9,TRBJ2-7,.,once,TGTGCCAGCAGCGTATCCACCTCTAGTGTCTACGAGCAGTACTTC,CASSVSTSSVYEQYF
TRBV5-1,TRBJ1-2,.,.,TGCGCCAGCAGCTTGGATGGGACTGTTCTATCTTTTCACACCTTC,CASSLDGTVLSFHTF
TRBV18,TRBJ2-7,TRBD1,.,TGTGCCAGCTCACTTTCCAGGACAGGGGGCTCCCCCTACGAGCAGTACTTC,CASSLSRTGGSPYEQYF
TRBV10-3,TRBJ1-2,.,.,TGTGCCATCAGTGAGTCTGAGAACTATGGCTACACCTTC,CAISESENYGYTF
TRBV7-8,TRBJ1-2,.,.,TGTGCCAGCAGCCCGGGGTATGGCTACACCTTC,CASSPGYGYTF
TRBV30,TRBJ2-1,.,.,TGTGCCTGGAGTGTTATGGAGAAGTACAATGAGCAGTTCTTC,CAWSVMEKYNEQFF
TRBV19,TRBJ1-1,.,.,TGTGCCAGTAAAGGGTGGGGGCAGCTGAACACTGAAGCTTTCTTT,CASKGWGQLNTEAFF